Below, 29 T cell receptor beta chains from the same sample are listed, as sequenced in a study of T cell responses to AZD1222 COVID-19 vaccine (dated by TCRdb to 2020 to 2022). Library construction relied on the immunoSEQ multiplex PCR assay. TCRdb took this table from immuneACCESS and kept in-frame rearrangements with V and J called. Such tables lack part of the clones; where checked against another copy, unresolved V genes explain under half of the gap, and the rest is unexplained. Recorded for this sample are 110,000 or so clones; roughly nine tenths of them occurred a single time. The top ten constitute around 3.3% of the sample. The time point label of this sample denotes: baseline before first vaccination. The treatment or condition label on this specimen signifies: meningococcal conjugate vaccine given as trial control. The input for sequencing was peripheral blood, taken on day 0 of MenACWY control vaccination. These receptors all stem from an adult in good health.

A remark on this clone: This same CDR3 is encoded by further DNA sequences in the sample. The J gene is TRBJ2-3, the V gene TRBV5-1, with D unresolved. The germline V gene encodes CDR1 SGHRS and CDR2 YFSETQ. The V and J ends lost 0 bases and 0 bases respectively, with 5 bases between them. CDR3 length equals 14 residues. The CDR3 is CASSLGLSTDTQYF. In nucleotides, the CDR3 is TGCGCCAGCAGCTTGGGACTTAGCACAGATACGCAGTATTTT.

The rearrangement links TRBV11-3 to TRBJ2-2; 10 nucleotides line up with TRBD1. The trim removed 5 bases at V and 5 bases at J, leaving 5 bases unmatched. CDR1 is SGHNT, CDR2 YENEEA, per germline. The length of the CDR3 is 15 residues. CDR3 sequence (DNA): TGTGCCAGCAGCCGACAGGGGGCAGGGACCGGGGAGCTGTTTTTT. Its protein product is CASSRQGAGTGELFF.

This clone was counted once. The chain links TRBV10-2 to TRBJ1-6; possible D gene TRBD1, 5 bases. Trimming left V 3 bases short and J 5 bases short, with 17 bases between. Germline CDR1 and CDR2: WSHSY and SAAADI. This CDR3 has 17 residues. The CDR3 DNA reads TGCGCCAGCAGTGAATGGACCTGGGGCCTCGATAATTCACCCCTCCACTTT. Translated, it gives CASSEWTWGLDNSPLHF.

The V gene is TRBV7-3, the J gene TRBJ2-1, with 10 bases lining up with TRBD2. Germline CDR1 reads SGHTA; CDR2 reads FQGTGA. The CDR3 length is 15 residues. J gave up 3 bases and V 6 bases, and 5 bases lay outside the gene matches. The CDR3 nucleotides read TGTGCCAGCAGTTTCAGCGGGGGGGTCTACAATGAGCAGTTCTTC. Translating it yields CASSFSGGVYNEQFF.

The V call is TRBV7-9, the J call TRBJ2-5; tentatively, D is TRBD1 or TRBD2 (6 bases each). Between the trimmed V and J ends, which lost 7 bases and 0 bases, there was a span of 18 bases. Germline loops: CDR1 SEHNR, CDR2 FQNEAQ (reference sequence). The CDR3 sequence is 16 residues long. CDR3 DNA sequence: TGTGCCAGCATCGACCTGCAAGGGGGGTACCAAGAGACCCAGTACTTC. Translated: CASIDLQGGYQETQYF.

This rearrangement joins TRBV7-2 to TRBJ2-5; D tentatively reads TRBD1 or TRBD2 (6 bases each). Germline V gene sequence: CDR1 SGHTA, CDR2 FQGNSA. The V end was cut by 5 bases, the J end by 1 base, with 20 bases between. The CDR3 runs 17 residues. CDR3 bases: TGTGCCAGCAGCGCCTCCCGGGGGCGTAACCTCCAAGAGACCCAGTACTTC. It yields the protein CASSASRGRNLQETQYF.

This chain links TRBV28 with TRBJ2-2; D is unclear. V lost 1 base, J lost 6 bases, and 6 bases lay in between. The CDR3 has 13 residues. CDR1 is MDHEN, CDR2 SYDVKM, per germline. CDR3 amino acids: CASSLSHAGELFF. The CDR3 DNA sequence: TGTGCCAGCAGTTTATCCCACGCCGGGGAGCTGTTTTTT.

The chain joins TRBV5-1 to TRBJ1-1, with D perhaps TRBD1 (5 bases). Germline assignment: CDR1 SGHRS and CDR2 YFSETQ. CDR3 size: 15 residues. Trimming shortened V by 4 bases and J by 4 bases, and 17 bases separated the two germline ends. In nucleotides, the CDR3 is TGCGCCAGCAGCCAGAGGGGTTCGGAAACCACTGAAGCTTTCTTT. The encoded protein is CASSQRGSETTEAFF.

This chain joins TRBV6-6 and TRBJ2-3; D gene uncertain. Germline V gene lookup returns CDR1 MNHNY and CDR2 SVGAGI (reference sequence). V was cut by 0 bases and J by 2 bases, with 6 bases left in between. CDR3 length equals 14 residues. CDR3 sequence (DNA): TGTGCCAGCAGTTACTCGAAGGACACAGATACGCAGTATTTT. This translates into CASSYSKDTDTQYF.

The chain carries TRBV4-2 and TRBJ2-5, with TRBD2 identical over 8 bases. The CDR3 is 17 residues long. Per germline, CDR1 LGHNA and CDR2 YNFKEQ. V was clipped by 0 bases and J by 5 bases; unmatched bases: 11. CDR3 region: CASSQEGSGGRGETQYF. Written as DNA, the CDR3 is TGTGCCAGCAGCCAAGAGGGGAGCGGGGGACGTGGGGAGACCCAGTACTTC.

The CDR3 protein is CASSSAGLNTEAFF. CDR3 in DNA: TGTGCCAGCAGTTCAGCGGGATTGAACACTGAAGCTTTCTTT. The rearrangement links TRBV11-2 to TRBJ1-1; D ambiguous. Trimming pared 6 bases from V and 0 bases from J, leaving 11 bases between. Per germline, CDR1 SGHAT and CDR2 FQNNGV. This CDR3 spans 14 amino acids.

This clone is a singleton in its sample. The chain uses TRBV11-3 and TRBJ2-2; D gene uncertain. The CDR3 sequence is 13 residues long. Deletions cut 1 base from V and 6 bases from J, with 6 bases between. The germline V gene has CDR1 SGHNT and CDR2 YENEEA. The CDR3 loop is CASSLGGSGELFF. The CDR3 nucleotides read TGTGCCAGCAGCTTAGGGGGATCCGGGGAGCTGTTTTTT.

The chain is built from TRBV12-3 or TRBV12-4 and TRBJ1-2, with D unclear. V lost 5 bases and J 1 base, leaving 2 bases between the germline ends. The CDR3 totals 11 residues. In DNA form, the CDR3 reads TGTGCCAGCAGTCGTAACTATGGCTACACCTTC. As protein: CASSRNYGYTF.

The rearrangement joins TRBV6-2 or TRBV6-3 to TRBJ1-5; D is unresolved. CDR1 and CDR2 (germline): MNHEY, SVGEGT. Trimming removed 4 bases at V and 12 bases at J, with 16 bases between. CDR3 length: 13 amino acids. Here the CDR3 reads CASSWGRAQIQHF. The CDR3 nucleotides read TGTGCCAGCAGTTGGGGTCGGGCCCAAATCCAGCATTTT.

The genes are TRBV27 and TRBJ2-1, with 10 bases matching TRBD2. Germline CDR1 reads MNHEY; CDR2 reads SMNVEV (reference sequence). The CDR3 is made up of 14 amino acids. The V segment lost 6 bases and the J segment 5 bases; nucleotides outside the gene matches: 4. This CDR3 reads CASRPSGGDNEQFF. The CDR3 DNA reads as TGTGCCAGCAGGCCTAGCGGGGGAGACAATGAGCAGTTCTTC.

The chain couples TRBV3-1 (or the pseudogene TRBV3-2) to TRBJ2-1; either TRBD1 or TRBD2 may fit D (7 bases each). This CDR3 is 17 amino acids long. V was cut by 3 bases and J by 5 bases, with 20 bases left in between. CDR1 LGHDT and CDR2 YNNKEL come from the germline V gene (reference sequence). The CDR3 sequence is CASSHVQGGLANNEQFF. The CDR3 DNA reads TGTGCCAGCAGCCATGTCCAGGGGGGGCTTGCTAACAATGAGCAGTTCTTC.

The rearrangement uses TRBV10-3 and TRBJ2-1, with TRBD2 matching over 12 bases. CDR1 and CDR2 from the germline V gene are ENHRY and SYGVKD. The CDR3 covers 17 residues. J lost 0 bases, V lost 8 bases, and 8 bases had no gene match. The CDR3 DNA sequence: TGTGCCATCGCCTCCCTAGCGGGGGGGAGCTCCTACAATGAGCAGTTCTTC. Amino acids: CAIASLAGGSSYNEQFF.

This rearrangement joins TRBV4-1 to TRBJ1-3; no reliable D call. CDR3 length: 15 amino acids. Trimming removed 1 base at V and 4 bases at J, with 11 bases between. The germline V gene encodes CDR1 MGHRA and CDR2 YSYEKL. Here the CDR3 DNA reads TGCGCCAGCAGCCAAGTGGGTTCCCCGGGAAACACCATATATTTT. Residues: CASSQVGSPGNTIYF.

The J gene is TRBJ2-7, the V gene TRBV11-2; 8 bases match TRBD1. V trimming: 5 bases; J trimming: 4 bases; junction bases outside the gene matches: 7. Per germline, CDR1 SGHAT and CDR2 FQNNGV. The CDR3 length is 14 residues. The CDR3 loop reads CASSRDRGDYEQYF. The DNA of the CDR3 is TGTGCCAGCAGCAGAGACAGGGGCGATTACGAGCAGTACTTC.

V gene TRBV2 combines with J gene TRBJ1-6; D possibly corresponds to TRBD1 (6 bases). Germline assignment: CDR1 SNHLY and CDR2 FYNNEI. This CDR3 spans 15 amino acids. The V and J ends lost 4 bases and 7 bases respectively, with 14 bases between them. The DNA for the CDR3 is TGTGCCAGCAGTGTCCAGGGGCGCGGAAATTCACCCCTCCACTTT. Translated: CASSVQGRGNSPLHF.

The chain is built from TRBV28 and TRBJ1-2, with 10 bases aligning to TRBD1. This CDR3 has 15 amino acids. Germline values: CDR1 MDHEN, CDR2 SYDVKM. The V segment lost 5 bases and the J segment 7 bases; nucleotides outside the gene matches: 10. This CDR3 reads CASSRPGQGLRGYTF. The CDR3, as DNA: TGTGCCAGCAGTCGGCCGGGACAGGGGCTTCGTGGCTACACCTTC.

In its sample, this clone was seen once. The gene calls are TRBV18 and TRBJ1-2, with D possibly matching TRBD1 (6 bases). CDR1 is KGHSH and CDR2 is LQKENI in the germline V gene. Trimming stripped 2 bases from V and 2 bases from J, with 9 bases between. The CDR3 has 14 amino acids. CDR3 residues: CASSPGGGNYGYTF. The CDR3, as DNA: TGTGCCAGCTCACCAGGAGGGGGAAACTATGGCTACACCTTC.

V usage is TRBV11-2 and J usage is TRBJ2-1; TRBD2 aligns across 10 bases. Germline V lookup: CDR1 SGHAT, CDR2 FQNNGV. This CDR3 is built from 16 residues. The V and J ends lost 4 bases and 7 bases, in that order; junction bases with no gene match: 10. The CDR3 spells CASSSVSGGFYNEQFF. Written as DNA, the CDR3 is TGTGCCAGCAGCTCCGTTAGCGGGGGGTTTTATAATGAGCAGTTCTTC.

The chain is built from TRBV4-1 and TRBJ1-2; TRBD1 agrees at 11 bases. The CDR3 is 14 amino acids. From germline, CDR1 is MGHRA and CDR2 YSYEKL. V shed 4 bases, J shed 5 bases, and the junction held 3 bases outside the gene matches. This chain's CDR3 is CASSRDRGLYGYTF. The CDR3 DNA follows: TGCGCCAGCAGCCGGGACAGGGGGTTGTATGGCTACACCTTC.

CDR3 region: CASSLFLQGYGYTF. CDR3 nucleotides: TGTGCCAGCAGCTTATTTCTACAGGGGTATGGCTACACCTTC. This chain joins TRBV11-2 and TRBJ1-2, with 7 bases aligning to TRBD1. J was trimmed by 5 bases and V by 2 bases; bases with no gene match: 5. This CDR3 spans 14 amino acids. The germline V gene has CDR1 SGHAT and CDR2 FQNNGV.

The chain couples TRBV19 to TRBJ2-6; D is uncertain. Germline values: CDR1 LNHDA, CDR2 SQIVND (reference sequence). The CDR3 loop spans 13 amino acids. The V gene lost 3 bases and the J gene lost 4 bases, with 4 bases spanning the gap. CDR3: CASSISGANVLTF. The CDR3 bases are TGTGCCAGTAGTATCTCCGGGGCCAACGTCCTGACTTTC.

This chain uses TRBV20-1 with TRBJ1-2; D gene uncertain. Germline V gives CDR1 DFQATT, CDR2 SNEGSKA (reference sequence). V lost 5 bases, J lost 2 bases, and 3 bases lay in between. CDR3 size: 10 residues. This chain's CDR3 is CSADNYGYTF. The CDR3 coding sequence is TGCAGTGCTGACAACTATGGCTACACCTTC.

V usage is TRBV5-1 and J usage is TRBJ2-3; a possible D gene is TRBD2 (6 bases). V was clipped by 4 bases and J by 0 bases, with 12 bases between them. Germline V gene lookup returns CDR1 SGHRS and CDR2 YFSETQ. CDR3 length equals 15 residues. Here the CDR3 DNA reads TGCGCCAGCAGCCCGGGGGTGCATAGCACAGATACGCAGTATTTT. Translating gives CASSPGVHSTDTQYF.

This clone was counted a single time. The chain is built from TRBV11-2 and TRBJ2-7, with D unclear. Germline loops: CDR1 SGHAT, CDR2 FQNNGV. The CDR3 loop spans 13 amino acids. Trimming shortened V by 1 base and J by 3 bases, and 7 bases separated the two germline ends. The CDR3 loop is CASSLGHIYEQYF. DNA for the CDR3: TGTGCCAGCAGCTTAGGACATATCTACGAGCAGTACTTC.